This section outlines one TCR beta chain sequence together with its context. Its antigen is unidentified. This sample was taken from a study of blood T cells in healthy people across ages. General study points: No conclusive comparison of naive versus antigen-experienced cells was possible with unsorted PBMCs.

A sample-barcoded 5' primer and a J-beta primer mix were used in a second PCR of roughly 6 to 11 cycles. A template-switch adaptor with 12 random nucleotides tagged each cDNA molecule. TCRdb reanalysed the 5' RACE reads using MiXCR and keeps one entry per CDR3 protein. The repertoire has fewer than 900,000 distinct CDR3 sequences, 43% of them found once; the top ten carry under 25%. This CDR3 spans 15 amino acids. The germline gives CDR1 MNHEY, CDR2 SVGEGT. With 5 bases removed from V and 0 bases from J, the gap between germline ends came to 11 bases. The material sequenced was blood. This TCR was sampled from a woman aged 55-69 years in good health. V is TRBV6-2 or TRBV6-3 and J is TRBJ2-1, with D uncertain. CDR3 in amino acids: CASSHHVSSYNEQFF. CDR3 DNA: TGTGCCAGCAGTCACCATGTTAGCTCCTACAATGAGCAGTTCTTC.